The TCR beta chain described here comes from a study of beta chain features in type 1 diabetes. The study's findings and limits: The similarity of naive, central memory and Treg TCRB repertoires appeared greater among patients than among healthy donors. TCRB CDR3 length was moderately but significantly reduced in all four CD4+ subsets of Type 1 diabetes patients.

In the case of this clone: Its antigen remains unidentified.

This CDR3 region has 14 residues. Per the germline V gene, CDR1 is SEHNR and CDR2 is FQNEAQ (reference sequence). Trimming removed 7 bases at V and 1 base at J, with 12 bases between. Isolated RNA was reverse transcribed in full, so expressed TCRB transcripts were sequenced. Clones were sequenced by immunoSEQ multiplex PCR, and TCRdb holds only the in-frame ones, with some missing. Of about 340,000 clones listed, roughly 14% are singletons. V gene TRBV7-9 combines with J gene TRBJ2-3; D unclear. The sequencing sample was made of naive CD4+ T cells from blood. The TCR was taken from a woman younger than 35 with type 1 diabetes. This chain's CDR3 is CASTFQPGTDTQYF. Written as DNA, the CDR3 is TGTGCCAGCACGTTCCAACCGGGCACAGATACGCAGTATTTT. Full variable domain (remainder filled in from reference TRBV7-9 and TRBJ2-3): DTGVSQNPRHKITKRGQNVTFRCDPISEHNRLYWYRQTLGQGPEFLTYFQNEAQLEKSRLLSDRFSAERPKGSFSTLEIQRTEQGDSAMYLCASTFQPGTDTQYFGPGTRLTVL.